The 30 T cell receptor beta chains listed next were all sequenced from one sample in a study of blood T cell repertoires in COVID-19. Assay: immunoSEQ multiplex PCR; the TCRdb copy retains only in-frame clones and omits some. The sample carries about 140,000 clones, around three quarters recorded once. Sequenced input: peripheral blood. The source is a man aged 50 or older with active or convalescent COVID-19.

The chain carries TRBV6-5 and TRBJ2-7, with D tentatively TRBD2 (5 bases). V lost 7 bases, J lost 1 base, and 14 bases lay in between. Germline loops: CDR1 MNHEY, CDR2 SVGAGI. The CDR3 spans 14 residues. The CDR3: CASNVVASSYEQYF. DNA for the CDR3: TGTGCCAGCAATGTGGTAGCGTCTTCCTACGAGCAGTACTTC.

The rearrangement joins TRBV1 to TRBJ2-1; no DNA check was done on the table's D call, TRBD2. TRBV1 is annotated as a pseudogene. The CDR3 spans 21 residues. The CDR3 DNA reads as TGCACCAGCAGCCAACCAGGACGGGAGACTAGCGCGCCTCGAACCTACAATGAGCAGTTCTTC. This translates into CTSSQPGRETSAPRTYNEQFF.

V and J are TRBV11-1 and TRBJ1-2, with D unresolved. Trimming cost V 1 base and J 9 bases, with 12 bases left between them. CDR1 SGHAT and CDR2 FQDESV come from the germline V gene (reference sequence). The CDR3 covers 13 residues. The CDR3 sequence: CASSLVGGPSYTF. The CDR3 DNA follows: TGTGCCAGCAGCTTAGTTGGAGGGCCAAGCTACACCTTC.

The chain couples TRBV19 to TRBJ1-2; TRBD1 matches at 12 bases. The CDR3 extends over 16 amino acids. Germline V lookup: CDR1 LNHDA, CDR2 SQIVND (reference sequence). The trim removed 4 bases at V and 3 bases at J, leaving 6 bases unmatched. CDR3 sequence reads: CASSKAGTGGDYGYTF. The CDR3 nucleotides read TGTGCCAGTAGTAAGGCCGGGACAGGGGGCGACTATGGCTACACCTTC. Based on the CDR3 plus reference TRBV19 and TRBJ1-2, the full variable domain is DGGITQSPKYLFRKEGQNVTLSCEQNLNHDAMYWYRQDPGQGLRLIYYSQIVNDFQKGDIAEGYSVSREKKESFPLTVTSAQKNPTAFYLCASSKAGTGGDYGYTFGSGTRLTVV.

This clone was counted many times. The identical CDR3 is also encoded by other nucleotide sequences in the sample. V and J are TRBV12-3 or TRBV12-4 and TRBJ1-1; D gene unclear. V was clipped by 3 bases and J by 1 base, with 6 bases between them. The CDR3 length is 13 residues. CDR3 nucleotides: TGTGCCAGCAGTTTCGACACGAACACTGAAGCTTTCTTT. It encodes CASSFDTNTEAFF.

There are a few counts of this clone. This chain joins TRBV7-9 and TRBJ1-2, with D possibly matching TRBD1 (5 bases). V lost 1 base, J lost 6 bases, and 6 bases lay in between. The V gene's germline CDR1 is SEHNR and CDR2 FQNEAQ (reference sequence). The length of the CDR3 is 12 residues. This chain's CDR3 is CASSLEGDGYTF. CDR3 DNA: TGTGCCAGCAGCTTAGAAGGGGATGGCTACACCTTC. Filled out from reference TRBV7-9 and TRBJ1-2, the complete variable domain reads DTGVSQNPRHKITKRGQNVTFRCDPISEHNRLYWYRQTLGQGPEFLTYFQNEAQLEKSRLLSDRFSAERPKGSFSTLEIQRTEQGDSAMYLCASSLEGDGYTFGSGTRLTVV.

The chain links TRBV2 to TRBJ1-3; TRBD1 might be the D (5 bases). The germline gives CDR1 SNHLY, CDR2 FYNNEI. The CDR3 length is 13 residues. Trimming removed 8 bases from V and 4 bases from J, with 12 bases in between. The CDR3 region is CASRGVSGNTIYF. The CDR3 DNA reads TGTGCCAGCCGGGGGGTTTCGGGAAACACCATATATTTT. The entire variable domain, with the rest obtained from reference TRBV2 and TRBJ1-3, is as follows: EPEVTQTPSHQVTQMGQEVILRCVPISNHLYFYWYRQILGQKVEFLVSFYNNEISEKSEIFDDQFSVERPDGSNFTLKIRSTKLEDSAMYFCASRGVSGNTIYFGEGSWLTVV.

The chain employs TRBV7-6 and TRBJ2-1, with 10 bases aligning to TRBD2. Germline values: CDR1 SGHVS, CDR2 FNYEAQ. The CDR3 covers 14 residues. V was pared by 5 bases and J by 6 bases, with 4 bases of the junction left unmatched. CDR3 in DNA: TGTGCCAGCAGCCCTAGCGGGAGCCTCAATGAGCAGTTCTTC. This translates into CASSPSGSLNEQFF.

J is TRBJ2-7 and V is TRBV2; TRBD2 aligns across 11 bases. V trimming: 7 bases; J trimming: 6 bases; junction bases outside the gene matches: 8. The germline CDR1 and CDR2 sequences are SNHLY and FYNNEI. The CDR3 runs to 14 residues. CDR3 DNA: TGTGCCAGCACCATCGTGGGGACTAGCGGCGAGCAGTACTTC. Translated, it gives CASTIVGTSGEQYF.

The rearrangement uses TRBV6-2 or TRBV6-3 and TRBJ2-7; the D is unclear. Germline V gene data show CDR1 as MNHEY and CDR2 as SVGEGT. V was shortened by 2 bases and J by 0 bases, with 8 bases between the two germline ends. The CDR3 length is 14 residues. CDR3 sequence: CASSYVGDSYEQYF. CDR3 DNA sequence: TGTGCCAGCAGTTACGTCGGAGACTCCTACGAGCAGTACTTC.

The CDR3 DNA follows: TGTGCCAGCAGCTTTCTCGGCGGGAGCGCCGCCAAAAACATTCAGTACTTC. This translates into CASSFLGGSAAKNIQYF. The chain has TRBV5-5 and TRBJ2-4, with 7 nucleotides matching TRBD2. Trimming at V came to 2 bases and at J to 1 base, leaving 9 bases not matched to a gene. The CDR3 runs 17 residues. Germline assignment: CDR1 SGHKS and CDR2 YYEKEE (reference sequence).

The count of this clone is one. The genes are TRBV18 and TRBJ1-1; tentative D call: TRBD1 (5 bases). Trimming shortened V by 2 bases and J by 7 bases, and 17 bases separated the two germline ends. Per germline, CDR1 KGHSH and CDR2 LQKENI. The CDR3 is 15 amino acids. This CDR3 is CASSPSGGEEGEAFF. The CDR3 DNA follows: TGTGCCAGCTCACCATCTGGAGGGGAAGAGGGTGAAGCTTTCTTT. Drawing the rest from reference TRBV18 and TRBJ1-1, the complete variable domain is NAGVMQNPRHLVRRRGQEARLRCSPMKGHSHVYWYRQLPEEGLKFMVYLQKENIIDESGMPKERFSAEFPKEGPSILRIQQVVRGDSAAYFCASSPSGGEEGEAFFGQGTRLTVV.

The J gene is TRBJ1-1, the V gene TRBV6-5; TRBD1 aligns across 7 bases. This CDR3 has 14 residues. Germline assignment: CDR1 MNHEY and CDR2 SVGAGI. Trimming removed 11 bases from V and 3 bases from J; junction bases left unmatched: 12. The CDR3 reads CAGRQTGRDTEAFF. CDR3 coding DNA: TGTGCCGGCCGACAGACAGGGCGGGACACTGAAGCTTTCTTT.

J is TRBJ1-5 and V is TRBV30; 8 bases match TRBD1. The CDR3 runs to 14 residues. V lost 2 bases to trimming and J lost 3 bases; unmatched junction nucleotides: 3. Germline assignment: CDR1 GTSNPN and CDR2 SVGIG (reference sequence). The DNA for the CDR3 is TGTGCCTGGAGTCGGGGACAGGTCAATCAGCCCCAGCATTTT. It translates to CAWSRGQVNQPQHF.

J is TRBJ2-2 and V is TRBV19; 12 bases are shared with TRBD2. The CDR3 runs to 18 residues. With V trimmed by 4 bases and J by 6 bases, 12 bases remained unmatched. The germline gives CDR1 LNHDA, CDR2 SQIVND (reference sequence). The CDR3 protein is CASSTGGRLAGVAGELFF. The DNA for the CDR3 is TGTGCCAGTAGTACCGGGGGCCGACTAGCGGGAGTTGCCGGGGAGCTGTTTTTT.

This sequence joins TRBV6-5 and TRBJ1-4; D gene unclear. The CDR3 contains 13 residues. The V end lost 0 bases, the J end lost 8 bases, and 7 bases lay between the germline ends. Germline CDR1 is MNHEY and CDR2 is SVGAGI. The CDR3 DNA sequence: TGTGCCAGCAGTTACTCGGAGGCCGAAAAACTGTTTTTT. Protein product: CASSYSEAEKLFF.

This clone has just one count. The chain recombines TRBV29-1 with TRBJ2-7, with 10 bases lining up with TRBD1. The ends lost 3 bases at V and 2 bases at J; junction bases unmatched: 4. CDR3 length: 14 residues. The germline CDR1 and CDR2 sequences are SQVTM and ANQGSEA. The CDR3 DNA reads TGCAGCGTTGACGGAGGACAGGGGGCCTACGAGCAGTACTTC. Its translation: CSVDGGQGAYEQYF.

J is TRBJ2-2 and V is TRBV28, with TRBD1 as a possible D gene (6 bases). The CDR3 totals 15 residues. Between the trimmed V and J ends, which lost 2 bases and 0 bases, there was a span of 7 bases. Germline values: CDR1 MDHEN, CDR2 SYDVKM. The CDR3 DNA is TGTGCCAGCAGTTTAGCAGGGGCGAACACCGGGGAGCTGTTTTTT. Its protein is CASSLAGANTGELFF.

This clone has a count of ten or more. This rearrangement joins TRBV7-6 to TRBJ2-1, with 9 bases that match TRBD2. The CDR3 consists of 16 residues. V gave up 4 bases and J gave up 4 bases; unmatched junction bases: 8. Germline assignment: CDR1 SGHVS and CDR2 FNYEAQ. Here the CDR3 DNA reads TGTGCCAGCAGCTCCACAGCGGGAGGCGGATACAATGAGCAGTTCTTC. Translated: CASSSTAGGGYNEQFF.

The CDR3 DNA is TGTGCCAGCAGCTTAGCGCCGGGTGATGAGCAGTTCTTC. Protein sequence: CASSLAPGDEQFF. The chain is built from TRBV7-8 and TRBJ2-1; D is uncertain. The CDR3 is made up of 13 amino acids. The germline V gene has CDR1 SGHVS and CDR2 FQNEAQ. V was shortened by 0 bases and J by 8 bases, with 8 bases between the two germline ends.

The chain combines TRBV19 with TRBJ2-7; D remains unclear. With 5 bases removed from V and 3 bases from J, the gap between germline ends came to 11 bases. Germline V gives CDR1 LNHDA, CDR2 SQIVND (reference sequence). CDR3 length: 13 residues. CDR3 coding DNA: TGTGCCAGTAGTTTGACGGGTAACTACGAGCAGTACTTC. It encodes CASSLTGNYEQYF.

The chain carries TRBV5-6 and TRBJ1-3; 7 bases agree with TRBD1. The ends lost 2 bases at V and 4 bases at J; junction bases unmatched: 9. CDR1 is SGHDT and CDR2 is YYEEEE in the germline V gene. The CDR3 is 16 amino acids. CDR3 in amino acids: CASSFYGGTVGNTIYF. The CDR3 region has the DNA TGTGCCAGCAGCTTCTATGGGGGGACAGTCGGAAACACCATATATTTT.

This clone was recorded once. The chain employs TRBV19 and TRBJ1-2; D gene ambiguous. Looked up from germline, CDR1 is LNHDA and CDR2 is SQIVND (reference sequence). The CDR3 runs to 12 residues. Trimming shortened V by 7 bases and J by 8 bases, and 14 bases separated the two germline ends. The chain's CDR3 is CASKPGIEGYTF. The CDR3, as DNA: TGTGCCAGTAAGCCGGGTATAGAGGGCTACACCTTC.

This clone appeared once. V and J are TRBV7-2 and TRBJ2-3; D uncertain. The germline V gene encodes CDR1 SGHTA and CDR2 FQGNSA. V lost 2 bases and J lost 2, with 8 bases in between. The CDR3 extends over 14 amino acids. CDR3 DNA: TGTGCCAGCAGCTTATATCGCGTCACAGATACGCAGTATTTT. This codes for CASSLYRVTDTQYF.

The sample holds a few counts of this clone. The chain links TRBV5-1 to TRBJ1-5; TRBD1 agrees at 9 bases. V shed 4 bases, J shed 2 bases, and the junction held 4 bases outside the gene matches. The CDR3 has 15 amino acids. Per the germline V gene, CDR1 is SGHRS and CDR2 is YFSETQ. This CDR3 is CASSLRTGGNQPQHF. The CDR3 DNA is TGCGCCAGCAGCCTGAGGACAGGGGGCAATCAGCCCCAGCATTTT.

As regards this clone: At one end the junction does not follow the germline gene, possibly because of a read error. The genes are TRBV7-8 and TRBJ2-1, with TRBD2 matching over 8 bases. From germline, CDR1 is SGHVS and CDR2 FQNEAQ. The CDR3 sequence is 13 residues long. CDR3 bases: TGTGCCAGCAGCCCTCTTCGTAGCGGGGTCCCGGTCTTC. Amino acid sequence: CASSPLRSGVPVF.

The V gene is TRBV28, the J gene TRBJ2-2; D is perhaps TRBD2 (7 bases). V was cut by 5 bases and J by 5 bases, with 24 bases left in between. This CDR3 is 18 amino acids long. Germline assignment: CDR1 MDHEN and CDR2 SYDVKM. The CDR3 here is CASSRRLGGPVGTGELFF. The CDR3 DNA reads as TGTGCCAGCAGTCGACGCCTGGGGGGGCCCGTGGGAACCGGGGAGCTGTTTTTT. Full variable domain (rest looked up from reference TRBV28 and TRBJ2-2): DVKVTQSSRYLVKRTGEKVFLECVQDMDHENMFWYRQDPGLGLRLIYFSYDVKMKEKGDIPEGYSVSREKKERFSLILESASTNQTSMYLCASSRRLGGPVGTGELFFGEGSRLTVL.

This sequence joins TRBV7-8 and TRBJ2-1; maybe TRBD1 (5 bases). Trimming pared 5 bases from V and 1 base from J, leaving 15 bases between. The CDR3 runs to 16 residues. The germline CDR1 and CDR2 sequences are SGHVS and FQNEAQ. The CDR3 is CASSTSDIASYNEQFF. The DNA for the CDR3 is TGTGCCAGCAGCACCTCGGACATTGCGTCCTACAATGAGCAGTTCTTC.

This chain's CDR3 is CASSPSGGRTEAFF. The CDR3 DNA follows: TGTGCCAGCAGTCCATCAGGGGGGCGGACTGAAGCTTTCTTT. The chain couples TRBV27 to TRBJ1-1; TRBD1 matches at 7 bases. V lost 5 bases to trimming and J lost 5 bases; unmatched junction nucleotides: 8. Germline V CDR1 and CDR2: MNHEY, SMNVEV (reference sequence). The CDR3 consists of 14 residues.

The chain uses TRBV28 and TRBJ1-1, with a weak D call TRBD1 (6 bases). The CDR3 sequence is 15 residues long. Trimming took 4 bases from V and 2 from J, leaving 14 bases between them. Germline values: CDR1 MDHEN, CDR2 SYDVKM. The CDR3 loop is CASSSGGGFNTEAFF. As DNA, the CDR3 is TGTGCCAGCAGTTCGGGGGGGGGCTTCAACACTGAAGCTTTCTTT.